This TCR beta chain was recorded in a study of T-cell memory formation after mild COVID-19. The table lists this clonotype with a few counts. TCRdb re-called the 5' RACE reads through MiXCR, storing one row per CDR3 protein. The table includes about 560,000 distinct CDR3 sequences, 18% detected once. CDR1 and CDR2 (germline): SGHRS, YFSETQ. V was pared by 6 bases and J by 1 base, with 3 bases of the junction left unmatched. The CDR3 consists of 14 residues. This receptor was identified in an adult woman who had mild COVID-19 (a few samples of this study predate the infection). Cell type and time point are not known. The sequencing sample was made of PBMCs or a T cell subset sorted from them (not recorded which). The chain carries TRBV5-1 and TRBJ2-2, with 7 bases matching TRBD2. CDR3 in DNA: TGCGCCAGCAACGTAGCGGGGAACACCGGGGAGCTGTTTTTT. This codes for CASNVAGNTGELFF.